This TCR beta chain was captured by sequencing in a study of cytomegalovirus exposure and HLA in healthy donors. Broader study findings: Beyond CMV serostatus, there was no information to go on about immune exposure. Productive rates of about 87% or about 30% were seen for most TCR beta V segments in an earlier analysis.

It was healthy bone marrow donors who served as donors. Notes on this clone: The antigen is unknown.

The PCR made use of 60 Vbeta and 13 Jbeta primers. Per the original data handling: Roughly 80 million unique TCR beta chains, roughly 10 million shared, were counted in a later analysis. Profiled with immunoSEQ multiplex PCR; TCRdb holds only in-frame clones, not every one. The DNA was the basis for D and trimming; V, J and clone size are from that table. The sample has about 230,000 clones, roughly 78% seen once. CDR1 is MGHRA and CDR2 is YSYEKL in the germline V gene. The V segment lost 2 bases and the J segment 6 bases; nucleotides outside the gene matches: 4. The CDR3 sequence is 14 residues long.

The sequencing sample was made of PBMCs. The source of this sequence is a boy between 10 and 17 years old in good health and CMV-seronegative. The chain has TRBV4-1 and TRBJ2-3, with TRBD1 identical over 8 bases. The CDR3 DNA reads as TGCGCCAGCAGCCAAAGTACAGGGGGGGATACGCAGTATTTT. This encodes CASSQSTGGDTQYF.